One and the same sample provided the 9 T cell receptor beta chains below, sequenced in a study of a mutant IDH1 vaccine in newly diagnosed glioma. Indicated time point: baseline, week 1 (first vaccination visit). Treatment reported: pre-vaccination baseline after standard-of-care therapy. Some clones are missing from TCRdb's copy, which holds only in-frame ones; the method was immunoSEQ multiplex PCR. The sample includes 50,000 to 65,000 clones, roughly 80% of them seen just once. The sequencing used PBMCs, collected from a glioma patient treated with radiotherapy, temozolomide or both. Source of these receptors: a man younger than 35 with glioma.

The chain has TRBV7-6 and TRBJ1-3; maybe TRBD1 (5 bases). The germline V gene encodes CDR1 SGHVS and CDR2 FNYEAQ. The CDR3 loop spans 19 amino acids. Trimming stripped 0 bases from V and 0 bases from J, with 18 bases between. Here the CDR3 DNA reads TGTGCCAGCAGCTTAGCGGGGTTCCCGGGACCGATCTCTGGAAACACCATATATTTT. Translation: CASSLAGFPGPISGNTIYF.

CDR3 DNA: TGTGCCAGCTCACCACCGCGGACAGGGCTTCCTGGAAACACCATATATTTT. Translated, it gives CASSPPRTGLPGNTIYF. The chain carries TRBV18 and TRBJ1-3; 8 nucleotides line up with TRBD1. CDR3 length: 17 amino acids. Trimming cost V 0 bases and J 2 bases; bases outside gene matches: 6. Germline CDR1 is KGHSH and CDR2 is LQKENI.

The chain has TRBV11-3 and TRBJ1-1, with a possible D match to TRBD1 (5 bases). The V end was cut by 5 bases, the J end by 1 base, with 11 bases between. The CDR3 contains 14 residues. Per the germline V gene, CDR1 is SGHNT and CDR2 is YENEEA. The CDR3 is CASSPGTANTEAFF. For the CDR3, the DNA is TGTGCCAGCAGCCCAGGGACGGCGAACACTGAAGCTTTCTTT.

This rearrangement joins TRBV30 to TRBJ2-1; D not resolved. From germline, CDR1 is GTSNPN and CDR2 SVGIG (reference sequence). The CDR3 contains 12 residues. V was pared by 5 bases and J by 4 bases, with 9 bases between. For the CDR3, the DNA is TGTGCCTGGCAACGTCCGTACAATGAGCAGTTCTTC. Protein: CAWQRPYNEQFF.

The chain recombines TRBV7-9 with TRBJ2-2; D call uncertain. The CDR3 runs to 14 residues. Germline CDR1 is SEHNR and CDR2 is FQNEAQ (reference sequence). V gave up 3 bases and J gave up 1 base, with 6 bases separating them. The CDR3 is CASSFSRNTGELFF. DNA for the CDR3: TGTGCCAGCAGCTTCTCCAGGAACACCGGGGAGCTGTTTTTT.

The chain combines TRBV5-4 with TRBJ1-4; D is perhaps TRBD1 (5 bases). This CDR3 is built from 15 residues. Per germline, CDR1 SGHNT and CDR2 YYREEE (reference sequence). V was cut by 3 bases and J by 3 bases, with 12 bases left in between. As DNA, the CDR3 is TGTGCCAGCAGCTCTGCAGGGTTGGCTAATGAAAAACTGTTTTTT. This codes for CASSSAGLANEKLFF.

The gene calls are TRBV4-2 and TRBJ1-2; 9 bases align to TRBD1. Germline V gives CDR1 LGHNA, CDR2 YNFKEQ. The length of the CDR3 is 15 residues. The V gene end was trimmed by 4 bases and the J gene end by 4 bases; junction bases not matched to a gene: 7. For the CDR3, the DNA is TGTGCCAGCAGCCCGATGGACAGGGGTGCCTATGGCTACACCTTC. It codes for CASSPMDRGAYGYTF.

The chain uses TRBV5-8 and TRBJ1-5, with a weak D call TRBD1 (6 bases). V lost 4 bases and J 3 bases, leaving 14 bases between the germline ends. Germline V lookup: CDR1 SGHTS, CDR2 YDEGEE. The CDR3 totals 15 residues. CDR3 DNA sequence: TGTGCCAGCAGCATGAAGGACAGCTTCAATCAGCCCCAGCATTTT. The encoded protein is CASSMKDSFNQPQHF.

The CDR3: CASSTLFQGNGYTF. The CDR3 DNA sequence: TGCGCCAGCAGCACCTTATTCCAGGGGAACGGCTACACCTTC. The chain recombines TRBV5-1 with TRBJ1-2, with a tentative D call TRBD1 (6 bases). The V end was cut by 4 bases, the J end by 8 bases, with 18 bases between. The length of the CDR3 is 14 residues. Germline CDR1 is SGHRS and CDR2 is YFSETQ.